The sequence of this T cell receptor beta chain was determined in a study of blood T cell repertoires in COVID-19. Turning to the study itself: Samples of COVID-19 (acute and convalescent) were obtained from the United States, Italy and Spain. Sample material is recorded as cDNA or gDNA derived from T cells, B-cell-depleted T cells, or PBMCs.

The authors' processing: Reference gene primer amplification yielded estimated nucleated cell counts. Profiling relied on immunoSEQ multiplex PCR, and the TCRdb table lists in-frame clones only, not all of them. The V and J calls and clone size come from that table; D and trimming were worked out from the DNA. The sample holds approximately 60,000 clones; over 75% are singletons and the top ten take about 18%. With 2 bases clipped from V and 6 bases from J, the junction kept 3 bases outside the gene matches. The CDR3 is 15 amino acids. Germline loops: CDR1 LNHDA, CDR2 SQIVND (reference sequence). This clonotype was obtained from a man in his sixties with acute or convalescent COVID-19. This chain connects TRBV19 to TRBJ2-3; 12 nucleotides match TRBD2. The sample comprised peripheral blood. The CDR3: CASSILAGGLDTQYF. For the CDR3, the DNA is TGTGCCAGTAGTATACTAGCGGGAGGGTTGGATACGCAGTATTTT.